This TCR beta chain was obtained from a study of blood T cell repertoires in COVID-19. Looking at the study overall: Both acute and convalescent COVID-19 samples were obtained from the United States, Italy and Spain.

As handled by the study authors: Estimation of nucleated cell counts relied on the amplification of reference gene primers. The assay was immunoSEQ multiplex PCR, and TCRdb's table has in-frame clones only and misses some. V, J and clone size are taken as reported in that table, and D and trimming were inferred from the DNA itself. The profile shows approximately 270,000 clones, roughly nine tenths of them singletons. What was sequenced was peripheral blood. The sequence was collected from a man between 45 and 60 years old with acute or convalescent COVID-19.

CDR3 nucleotides: TGTGCCAGCAGCCAGGGGCAGGGCGGAGAAAAACTGTTTTTT. Protein sequence: CASSQGQGGEKLFF. The chain couples TRBV7-6 to TRBJ1-4; D is perhaps TRBD1 (6 bases). This CDR3 region has 14 residues. The ends were cut back, 5 bases at V and 8 bases at J, with 15 bases in the middle. CDR1 and CDR2 from the germline V gene are SGHVS and FNYEAQ. Full variable domain (missing parts from reference TRBV7-6 and TRBJ1-4): GAGVSQSPRYKVTKRGQDVALRCDPISGHVSLYWYRQALGQGPEFLTYFNYEAQQDKSGLPNDRFSAERPEGSISTLTIQRTEQRDSAMYRCASSQGQGGEKLFFGSGTQLSVL.